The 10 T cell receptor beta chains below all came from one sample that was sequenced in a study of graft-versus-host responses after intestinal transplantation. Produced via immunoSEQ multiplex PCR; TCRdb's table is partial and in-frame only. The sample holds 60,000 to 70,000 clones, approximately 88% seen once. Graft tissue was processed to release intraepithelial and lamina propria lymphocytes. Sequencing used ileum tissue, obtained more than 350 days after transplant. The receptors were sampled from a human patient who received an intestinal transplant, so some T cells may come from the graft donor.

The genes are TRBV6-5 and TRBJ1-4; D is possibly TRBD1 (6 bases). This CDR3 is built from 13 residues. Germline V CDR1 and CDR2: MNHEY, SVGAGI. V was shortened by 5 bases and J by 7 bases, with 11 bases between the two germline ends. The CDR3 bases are TGTGCCAGCAGTGCTCACAGGGTTGAAAAACTGTTTTTT. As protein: CASSAHRVEKLFF.

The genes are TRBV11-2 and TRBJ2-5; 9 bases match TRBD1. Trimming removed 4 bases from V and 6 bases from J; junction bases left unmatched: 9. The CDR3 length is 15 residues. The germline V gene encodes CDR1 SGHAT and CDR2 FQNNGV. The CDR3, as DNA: TGTGCCAGCAGCTACACAGGGGGCGTCCGAAAGACCCAGTACTTC. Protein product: CASSYTGGVRKTQYF. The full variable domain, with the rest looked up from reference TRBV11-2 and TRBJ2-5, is EAGVAQSPRYKIIEKRQSVAFWCNPISGHATLYWYQQILGQGPKLLIQFQNNGVVDDSQLPKDRFSAERLKGVDSTLKIQPAKLEDSAVYLCASSYTGGVRKTQYFGPGTRLLVL.

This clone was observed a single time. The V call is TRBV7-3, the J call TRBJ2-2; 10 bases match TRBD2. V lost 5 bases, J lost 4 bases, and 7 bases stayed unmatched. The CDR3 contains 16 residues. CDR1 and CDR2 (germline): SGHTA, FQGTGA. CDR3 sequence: CASSILAGASTGELFF. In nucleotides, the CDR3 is TGTGCCAGCAGCATCCTAGCGGGAGCGAGCACCGGGGAGCTGTTTTTT.

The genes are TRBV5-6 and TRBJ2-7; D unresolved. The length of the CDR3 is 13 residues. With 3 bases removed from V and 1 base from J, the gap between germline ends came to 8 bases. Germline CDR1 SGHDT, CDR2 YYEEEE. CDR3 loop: CASSSQYSYEQYF. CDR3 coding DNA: TGTGCCAGCAGCTCCCAGTATTCCTACGAGCAGTACTTC.

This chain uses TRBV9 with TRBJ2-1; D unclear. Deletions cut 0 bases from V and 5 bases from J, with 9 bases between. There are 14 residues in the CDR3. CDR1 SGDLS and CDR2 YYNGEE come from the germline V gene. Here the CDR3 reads CASSVDLGNNEQFF. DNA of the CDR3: TGTGCCAGCAGCGTAGATCTCGGTAACAATGAGCAGTTCTTC. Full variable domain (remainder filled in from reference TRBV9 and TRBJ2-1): DSGVTQTPKHLITATGQRVTLRCSPRSGDLSVYWYQQSLDQGLQFLIQYYNGEERAKGNILERFSAQQFPDLHSELNLSSLELGDSALYFCASSVDLGNNEQFFGPGTRLTVL.

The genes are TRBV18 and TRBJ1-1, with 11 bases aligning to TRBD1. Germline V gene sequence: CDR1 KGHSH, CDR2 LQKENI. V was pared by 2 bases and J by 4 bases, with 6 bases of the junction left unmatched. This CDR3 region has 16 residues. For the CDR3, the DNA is TGTGCCAGCTCACCAAGGACAGGGGGCGGTGGCACTGAAGCTTTCTTT. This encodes CASSPRTGGGGTEAFF.

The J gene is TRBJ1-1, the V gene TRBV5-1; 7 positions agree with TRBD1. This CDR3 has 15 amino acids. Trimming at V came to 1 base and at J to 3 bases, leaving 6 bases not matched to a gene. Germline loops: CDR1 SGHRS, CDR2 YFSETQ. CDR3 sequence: CASSLWAGTDTEAFF. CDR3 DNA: TGCGCCAGCAGCTTGTGGGCGGGGACAGACACTGAAGCTTTCTTT.

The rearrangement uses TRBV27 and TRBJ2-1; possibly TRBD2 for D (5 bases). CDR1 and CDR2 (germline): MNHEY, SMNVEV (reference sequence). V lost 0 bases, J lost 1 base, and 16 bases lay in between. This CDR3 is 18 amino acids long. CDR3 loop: CASSLSSRGLTSYNEQFF. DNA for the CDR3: TGTGCCAGCAGTTTATCGTCCCGCGGGTTAACGTCCTACAATGAGCAGTTCTTC.

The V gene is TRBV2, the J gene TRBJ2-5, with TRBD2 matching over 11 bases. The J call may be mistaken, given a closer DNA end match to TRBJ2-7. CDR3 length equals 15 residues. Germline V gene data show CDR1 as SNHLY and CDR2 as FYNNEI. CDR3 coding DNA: TGTGCCAGCAGTCCCACTAGCGGGGGCAACTACGAGCAGTACTTC. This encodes CASSPTSGGNYEQYF.

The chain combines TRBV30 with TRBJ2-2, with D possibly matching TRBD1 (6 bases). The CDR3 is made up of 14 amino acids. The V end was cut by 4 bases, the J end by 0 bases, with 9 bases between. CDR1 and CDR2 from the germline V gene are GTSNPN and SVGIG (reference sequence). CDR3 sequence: CAWNRASNTGELFF. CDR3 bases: TGTGCCTGGAACAGGGCATCGAACACCGGGGAGCTGTTTTTT.